Below are 18 T cell receptor beta chains sequenced from a single sample in a study of T cells in localized non-small cell lung cancer. Sequencing was performed with immunoSEQ multiplex PCR; in TCRdb, only in-frame clones are kept and a portion is missing. Of 3,000 or so clones listed, about 24% are singletons. The sequencing here drew on lung tumor tissue, taken before any cancer treatment. The receptors derive from an older female donor with stage I lung adenocarcinoma.

The rearrangement links TRBV10-3 to TRBJ1-6; no reliable D call. Germline CDR1 reads ENHRY; CDR2 reads SYGVKD. V lost 2 bases, J lost 7 bases, and 9 bases lay in between. The CDR3 has 14 amino acids. The CDR3 DNA reads as TGTGCCATCAGTGAGAGGACGGACAATTCACCCCTCCACTTT. Translation: CAISERTDNSPLHF.

This clone counts as medium-sized. CDR3: CASGSSPNQPQHF. The CDR3 DNA follows: TGTGCCAGCGGGTCCTCCCCAAATCAGCCCCAGCATTTT. This sequence joins TRBV6-8 and TRBJ1-5; D is unresolved. Germline V CDR1 and CDR2: MNHGY, SAAAGT. V dropped 8 bases and J dropped 4 bases, with 12 bases sitting between them. The CDR3 sequence is 13 residues long.

The chain is built from TRBV19 and TRBJ1-2, with D hard to call. The CDR3 is 14 amino acids. Between the trimmed V and J ends, which lost 6 bases and 4 bases, there was a span of 15 bases. Germline V gene data show CDR1 as LNHDA and CDR2 as SQIVND (reference sequence). CDR3 amino acids: CASSSPSRSYGYTF. Written as DNA, the CDR3 is TGTGCCAGTAGCTCCCCGAGTCGATCCTATGGCTACACCTTC.

The rearrangement links TRBV18 to TRBJ1-2; 7 bases fit TRBD1. With 3 bases clipped from V and 3 bases from J, the junction kept 4 bases outside the gene matches. The CDR3 has 14 amino acids. Per germline, CDR1 KGHSH and CDR2 LQKENI. This chain's CDR3 is CASSPVGQDYGYTF. CDR3 coding DNA: TGTGCCAGCTCACCCGTTGGACAGGACTATGGCTACACCTTC.

This clone occurred a few times. The genes are TRBV2 and TRBJ2-1; D unclear. The CDR3 covers 12 residues. V was shortened by 2 bases and J by 8 bases, with 7 bases between the two germline ends. The germline gives CDR1 SNHLY, CDR2 FYNNEI. The CDR3 is CASSEMSHEQFF. Written as DNA, the CDR3 is TGTGCCAGCAGTGAAATGTCACATGAGCAGTTCTTC.

This clone was observed a few times. The chain couples TRBV6-8 to TRBJ1-1; D is unresolved. Trimming shortened V by 6 bases and J by 1 base, and 6 bases separated the two germline ends. From germline, CDR1 is MNHGY and CDR2 SAAAGT. The CDR3 is 12 residues long. The CDR3 DNA follows: TGTGCCAGCAGCCCATGGAACACTGAAGCTTTCTTT. Translation: CASSPWNTEAFF.

By its share, this clone is medium-sized. The rearrangement uses TRBV11-3 and TRBJ1-6, with D hard to call. CDR3 size: 17 residues. Germline CDR1 SGHNT, CDR2 YENEEA. V lost 2 bases and J lost 6, with 17 bases in between. The CDR3 bases are TGTGCCAGCAGCTTAAATACTTGGAGGGTCCCTAATTCACCCCTCCACTTT. Its translation: CASSLNTWRVPNSPLHF.

The chain is built from TRBV6-8 and TRBJ1-6; D remains unclear. The CDR3 length is 14 residues. Deletions cut 5 bases from V and 9 bases from J, with 14 bases between. Germline loops: CDR1 MNHGY, CDR2 SAAAGT. In nucleotides, the CDR3 is TGTGCCAGCAGTGCCGGACCGTACTTTTCACCCCTCCACTTT. Protein product: CASSAGPYFSPLHF.

By its share, this clone is medium-sized. The chain recombines TRBV11-3 with TRBJ2-3; possible D gene TRBD2, 5 bases. The CDR3 consists of 15 residues. The V gene lost 1 base and the J gene lost 4 bases, with 12 bases spanning the gap. Germline V CDR1 and CDR2: SGHNT, YENEEA. The DNA of the CDR3 is TGTGCCAGCAGCTTAGGCCCTGGGAGAGCAGATACGCAGTATTTT. It encodes CASSLGPGRADTQYF.

This clone appeared a few times. V gene TRBV18 combines with J gene TRBJ2-5; 9 bases fit TRBD1. Germline trimming cut 2 bases from V and 4 bases from J; bases unmatched to any gene: 5. This CDR3 is built from 15 residues. CDR1 is KGHSH and CDR2 is LQKENI in the germline V gene. Written as DNA, the CDR3 is TGTGCCAGCTCACCAGACAGGGGGAAGTCAGAGACCCAGTACTTC. It codes for CASSPDRGKSETQYF.

This clone was counted a few times. The chain couples TRBV7-5 to TRBJ2-3; TRBD2 is the table's D call and was not checked against the DNA. TRBV7-5 is designated a pseudogene. There are 18 residues in the CDR3. CDR3 loop: CASSLIGFGTSGGDTQYF. The CDR3 DNA is TGTGCCAGCAGCTTAATTGGCTTTGGGACTAGCGGCGGAGATACGCAGTATTTT.

The rearrangement uses TRBV5-1 and TRBJ1-1, with 8 positions matching TRBD1. V lost 2 bases and J lost 5; bases outside the gene matches: 8. Germline V gives CDR1 SGHRS, CDR2 YFSETQ. The CDR3 covers 15 residues. The CDR3 region is CASSFETGAWTEAFF. In nucleotides, the CDR3 is TGCGCCAGCAGCTTCGAGACAGGGGCATGGACTGAAGCTTTCTTT. The variable domain in full, completed from reference TRBV5-1 and TRBJ1-1, reads KAGVTQTPRYLIKTRGQQVTLSCSPISGHRSVSWYQQTPGQGLQFLFEYFSETQRNKGNFPGRFSGRQFSNSRSEMNVSTLELGDSALYLCASSFETGAWTEAFFGQGTRLTVV.

The rearrangement uses TRBV5-1 and TRBJ2-1, with D possibly matching TRBD2 (6 bases). This CDR3 spans 14 amino acids. Germline lookup yields CDR1 SGHRS and CDR2 YFSETQ. Trimming cost V 4 bases and J 5 bases, with 13 bases left between them. CDR3 amino acids: CASSILLANNEQFF. The CDR3 DNA reads as TGCGCCAGCAGCATTTTACTAGCTAACAATGAGCAGTTCTTC.

The chain couples TRBV23-1 to TRBJ1-5; D is undetermined. TRBV23-1 is sorted into the ORF group, with uncertain function. This CDR3 is 14 amino acids long. V lost 4 bases, J lost 3 bases, and 10 bases lay in between. The CDR3 region has the DNA TGCGCCAGCAGTCGGAACCAAAACAATCAGCCCCAGCATTTT. It encodes CASSRNQNNQPQHF.

This chain uses TRBV2 with TRBJ1-2; D gene uncertain. The CDR3 runs 13 residues. Germline CDR1 SNHLY, CDR2 FYNNEI. The ends were cut back, 8 bases at V and 5 bases at J, with 15 bases in the middle. CDR3 DNA: TGTGCCAGCGCCATTGACGGACTGTATGGCTACACCTTC. Its protein product is CASAIDGLYGYTF.

V usage is TRBV9 and J usage is TRBJ1-2; TRBD1 agrees at 8 bases. Germline V CDR1 and CDR2: SGDLS, YYNGEE. The CDR3 is 14 residues long. V shed 5 bases, J shed 2 bases, and the junction held 5 bases outside the gene matches. CDR3 nucleotides: TGTGCCAGCAGTACAGGGGGGCAGAACTATGGCTACACCTTC. As protein: CASSTGGQNYGYTF.

This clone was counted between two and nine times. This chain connects TRBV11-3 to TRBJ2-3, with a possible D match to TRBD2 (6 bases). Germline assignment: CDR1 SGHNT and CDR2 YENEEA. V was pared by 3 bases and J by 10 bases, with 20 bases between. The CDR3 runs to 15 residues. Here the CDR3 DNA reads TGTGCCAGCAGCTTTAGTTTCATTGGGGGGAGTCCGCAGTATTTT. Amino acid sequence: CASSFSFIGGSPQYF.

This clone is medium-sized within its sample. The chain employs TRBV11-3 and TRBJ2-7, with 8 bases fitting TRBD1. V gave up 6 bases and J gave up 2 bases; unmatched junction bases: 12. The V gene's germline CDR1 is SGHNT and CDR2 YENEEA. This CDR3 has 16 amino acids. DNA of the CDR3: TGTGCCAGCAGGTTCACAGGGGGATTATCTCCCTACGAGCAGTACTTC. Residues: CASRFTGGLSPYEQYF.